This T cell receptor (beta chain) was observed in a study of blood T cell repertoires in COVID-19. Background on the study: The study drew acute and convalescent COVID-19 samples from the United States, Italy and Spain.

Profiled with immunoSEQ multiplex PCR; TCRdb holds only in-frame clones, not every one. The table has approximately 75,000 clones, around 80% seen once; the top ten hold 20% to 25%. This CDR3 spans 14 amino acids. The V end was cut by 5 bases, the J end by 3 bases, with 13 bases between. The germline gives CDR1 SGHVS, CDR2 FQNEAQ. The rearrangement joins TRBV7-8 to TRBJ1-1; the D is unclear. What was sequenced was peripheral blood. The clonotype originates from a woman aged 50 to 60 with acute or convalescent COVID-19. In DNA, the CDR3 is TGTGCCAGCAGCCTAGGGCAGCAGGACACTGAAGCTTTCTTT. Translated: CASSLGQQDTEAFF.